One and the same sample provided the 32 T cell receptor beta chains below, sequenced in a study of human T cells and chemical hapten exposure. Each CDR3 protein gets one entry after TCRdb re-called the RACE reads with MiXCR. The data contain 300,000 to 450,000 distinct CDR3 sequences, 4% to 6% of them singletons. The time point denotes: pre-sensitization, week 0. Treatment described: therapeutic diphenylcyclopropenone sensitization with weekly scalp DPC. This specimen was whole blood, taken in connection with sensitization to the hapten diphenylcyclopropenone (DPC). These receptors originate from a woman in her 50s with alopecia areata. Some clones in this sample may be carry-over from other donors' samples.

J is TRBJ1-6 and V is TRBV28; TRBD1 might be the D (5 bases). The germline V gene has CDR1 MDHEN and CDR2 SYDVKM. There are 15 residues in the CDR3. Trimming took off 3 bases at V and 10 bases at J, with 16 bases between the two ends. Here the CDR3 DNA reads TGTGCCAGCAGTTTCGTAAGGCAGGGAGAGTCACCCCTCCACTTT. Translated, it gives CASSFVRQGESPLHF.

V is TRBV5-1 and J is TRBJ2-5; 7 bases fit TRBD2. The CDR3 is made up of 13 amino acids. Unmatched junction bases numbered 3, after V lost 4 bases and J lost 3 bases. CDR1 and CDR2 (germline): SGHRS, YFSETQ. CDR3 residues: CASSIGTKETQYF. CDR3 bases: TGCGCCAGCAGCATTGGGACTAAAGAGACCCAGTACTTC.

This sequence joins TRBV7-8 and TRBJ2-1; 10 bases agree with TRBD2. There are 14 residues in the CDR3. Germline V CDR1 and CDR2: SGHVS, FQNEAQ. V dropped 9 bases and J dropped 6; count of bases not matched to a gene: 8. The CDR3 is CASARVAGGNEQFF. CDR3 sequence (DNA): TGTGCCAGTGCGAGGGTAGCGGGGGGCAATGAGCAGTTCTTC.

The table lists this clonotype with many counts. The V call is TRBV6-2 or TRBV6-3, the J call TRBJ2-7, with D unresolved. Germline lookup yields CDR1 MNHEY and CDR2 SVGEGT. The CDR3 spans 15 residues. V was pared by 0 bases and J by 7 bases, with 16 bases between. CDR3 amino acids: CASSYSTSSMGEQYF. CDR3 nucleotide sequence: TGTGCCAGCAGTTACTCAACCTCCTCAATGGGGGAGCAGTACTTC.

This clonotype was seen repeatedly, ten times or more. The CDR3 spells CASSPSWDATGELFF. The CDR3 coding sequence is TGTGCCAGCAGCCCCTCCTGGGACGCCACCGGGGAGCTGTTTTTT. V and J are TRBV12-3 or TRBV12-4 and TRBJ2-2; tentatively, D is TRBD1 or TRBD2 (5 bases each). The CDR3 is 15 residues long. V was shortened by 6 bases and J by 4 bases, with 15 bases between the two germline ends.

This clonotype was seen a handful of times. This chain links TRBV28 with TRBJ1-5, with 12 bases that match TRBD1. CDR1 and CDR2 (germline): MDHEN, SYDVKM. The CDR3 covers 16 residues. V shed 3 bases and J 6 bases; nucleotides not matched to a gene: 6. The CDR3 protein is CASSFRDRGLSQPQHF. The CDR3 coding sequence is TGTGCCAGCAGTTTCCGGGACAGGGGGCTGAGTCAGCCCCAGCATTTT.

This clonotype has a handful of counts. The chain is built from TRBV7-2 and TRBJ2-7, with D unresolved. V lost 4 bases and J 5 bases, leaving 15 bases between the germline ends. This CDR3 spans 14 amino acids. In germline, CDR1 is SGHTA, CDR2 FQGNSA. The CDR3 loop reads CASSSVNKQNEQYF. The CDR3, as DNA: TGTGCCAGCAGCTCCGTCAATAAGCAGAACGAGCAGTACTTC.

This clonotype was counted many times. The J gene is TRBJ2-2, the V gene TRBV24-1; D possibly corresponds to TRBD1 (5 bases). From germline, CDR1 is KGHDR and CDR2 SFDVKD. Trimming removed 8 bases from V and 2 bases from J, with 11 bases in between. The CDR3 sequence is 14 residues long. This chain's CDR3 is CATTPTDNTGELFF. CDR3 sequence (DNA): TGTGCCACCACACCGACAGATAACACCGGGGAGCTGTTTTTT.

The chain employs TRBV5-1 and TRBJ1-1, with a possible D match to TRBD1 (5 bases). V was pared by 2 bases and J by 3 bases, with 11 bases between. There are 14 residues in the CDR3. The germline V gene has CDR1 SGHRS and CDR2 YFSETQ. CDR3 protein: CASSFPGVDTEAFF. The CDR3, as DNA: TGCGCCAGCAGCTTTCCGGGGGTCGACACTGAAGCTTTCTTT.

The genes are TRBV18 and TRBJ2-2; TRBD2 aligns across 7 bases. Germline V lookup: CDR1 KGHSH, CDR2 LQKENI. V lost 0 bases, J lost 5 bases, and 6 bases stayed unmatched. This CDR3 spans 16 amino acids. CDR3 coding DNA: TGTGCCAGCTCACCACCGTCTAGCGGAGGGACCGGGGAGCTGTTTTTT. It yields the protein CASSPPSSGGTGELFF.

V and J are TRBV2 and TRBJ1-1; D unclear. This CDR3 has 14 residues. Trimming stripped 6 bases from V and 2 bases from J, with 13 bases between. Looked up from germline, CDR1 is SNHLY and CDR2 is FYNNEI. CDR3 protein: CASSWSRANTEAFF. As DNA, the CDR3 is TGTGCCAGCAGCTGGTCCCGGGCCAACACTGAAGCTTTCTTT. Variable domain in full (rest from reference TRBV2 and TRBJ1-1): EPEVTQTPSHQVTQMGQEVILRCVPISNHLYFYWYRQILGQKVEFLVSFYNNEISEKSEIFDDQFSVERPDGSNFTLKIRSTKLEDSAMYFCASSWSRANTEAFFGQGTRLTVV.

A few counts support this clonotype. The chain employs TRBV29-1 and TRBJ2-3; maybe TRBD2 (5 bases). The CDR3 sequence is 17 residues long. V was pared by 6 bases and J by 5 bases, with 27 bases between. Germline values: CDR1 SQVTM, CDR2 ANQGSEA. Written as DNA, the CDR3 is TGCAGCGTGGGGAAGACGCGGGCTTACCCGGGCGGAGATACGCAGTATTTT. Translated, it gives CSVGKTRAYPGGDTQYF.

There are many counts of this clonotype. The CDR3 DNA sequence: TGCGCCAGCAGCGCCCCCAACGAGCAGTACTTC. Translated: CASSAPNEQYF. V is TRBV5-1 and J is TRBJ2-7; D unresolved. This CDR3 is 11 amino acids long. V was cut by 4 bases and J by 5 bases, with 7 bases left in between. Germline V gene sequence: CDR1 SGHRS, CDR2 YFSETQ.

This clonotype was counted many times. This is likely a read error, given that the CDR3 carries no conserved phenylalanine or tryptophan at its end. No DNA is shown, since the ends of the CDR3 on it are uncertain; the CDR3 is the one TCRdb lists. The chain has TRBV15 and TRBJ1-1; whether TRBD1, the table's D call, matches the DNA was not checked. Ends included, the CDR3 has 9 residues. From germline, CDR1 is LNHNV and CDR2 YYDKDF (reference sequence). CDR3 protein: CATSGSLRG.

This clonotype was counted ten times or more. The V gene is TRBV18, the J gene TRBJ2-1; D is perhaps TRBD1 or TRBD2 (5 bases each). Trimming shortened V by 5 bases and J by 4 bases, and 15 bases separated the two germline ends. Germline V lookup: CDR1 KGHSH, CDR2 LQKENI. This CDR3 is built from 15 residues. The CDR3 bases are TGTGCCAGCTCAGCGGTACCGGGGCCGTACAATGAGCAGTTCTTC. Protein: CASSAVPGPYNEQFF.

The sample holds a few counts of this clonotype. This chain joins TRBV29-1 and TRBJ2-2; weak D call: TRBD2 (6 bases). The CDR3 loop spans 13 amino acids. Trimming left V 4 bases short and J 2 bases short, with 8 bases between. The germline CDR1 and CDR2 sequences are SQVTM and ANQGSEA. CDR3 residues: CSVGGENTGELFF. In nucleotides, the CDR3 is TGCAGCGTTGGCGGGGAAAACACCGGGGAGCTGTTTTTT.

This clonotype has at least ten counts. V gene TRBV9 combines with J gene TRBJ2-1; 12 bases map to TRBD2. The V gene's germline CDR1 is SGDLS and CDR2 YYNGEE. This CDR3 spans 17 amino acids. V dropped 0 bases and J dropped 7; count of bases not matched to a gene: 8. The CDR3 here is CASSVVLRTSGVNEQFF. CDR3 DNA sequence: TGTGCCAGCAGCGTAGTTTTAAGGACTAGCGGGGTAAATGAGCAGTTCTTC. The full variable domain, with the rest looked up from reference TRBV9 and TRBJ2-1, is DSGVTQTPKHLITATGQRVTLRCSPRSGDLSVYWYQQSLDQGLQFLIQYYNGEERAKGNILERFSAQQFPDLHSELNLSSLELGDSALYFCASSVVLRTSGVNEQFFGPGTRLTVL.

This clonotype appeared a few times. The rearrangement links TRBV27 to TRBJ1-1; no firm D call. Germline V lookup: CDR1 MNHEY, CDR2 SMNVEV (reference sequence). V lost 3 bases and J 3 bases, leaving 8 bases between the germline ends. The CDR3 sequence is 13 residues long. This CDR3 is CASSFEGYTEAFF. CDR3 nucleotides: TGTGCCAGCAGTTTTGAGGGTTACACTGAAGCTTTCTTT.

This clonotype was found many times. This sequence joins TRBV27 and TRBJ2-3, with 8 bases that match TRBD1. The V segment lost 4 bases and the J segment 4 bases; nucleotides outside the gene matches: 7. In germline, CDR1 is MNHEY, CDR2 SMNVEV (reference sequence). CDR3 size: 15 residues. Here the CDR3 reads CASSWTGSMADTQYF. The CDR3, as DNA: TGTGCCAGCAGTTGGACAGGGAGTATGGCAGATACGCAGTATTTT.

This clonotype came up many times. In nucleotides, the CDR3 is TGTGCCAGTGGCCGGGGCATCCAGCCCCAGCATTTT. Amino acids: CASGRGIQPQHF. The V call is TRBV19, the J call TRBJ1-5; possibly TRBD1 for D (5 bases). The CDR3 totals 12 residues. In germline, CDR1 is LNHDA, CDR2 SQIVND (reference sequence). Deletions cut 8 bases from V and 7 bases from J, with 12 bases between.

This clonotype was seen repeatedly, ten times or more. This rearrangement joins TRBV11-2 to TRBJ1-4; possible D gene TRBD1, 6 bases. This CDR3 contains 14 residues. Germline V CDR1 and CDR2: SGHAT, FQNNGV. Trimming pared 2 bases from V and 7 bases from J, leaving 11 bases between. CDR3: CASSLLGGGEKLFF. The CDR3, as DNA: TGTGCCAGCAGCTTACTGGGGGGCGGTGAAAAACTGTTTTTT.

The chain employs TRBV7-9 and TRBJ2-3, with D hard to call. Trimming stripped 5 bases from V and 6 bases from J, with 18 bases between. This CDR3 has 15 residues. CDR1 is SEHNR, CDR2 FQNEAQ, per germline (reference sequence). Written as DNA, the CDR3 is TGTGCCAGCAGCCGCCTGGGCGGATGGAGCGATACGCAGTATTTT. Its translation is CASSRLGGWSDTQYF.

This clonotype occurred many times. This chain links TRBV6-1 with TRBJ1-2; TRBD1 aligns across 7 bases. The CDR3 is made up of 17 amino acids. Germline V gives CDR1 MNHNS, CDR2 SASEGT. J was trimmed by 4 bases and V by 3 bases; bases with no gene match: 14. CDR3 coding DNA: TGTGCCAGCAGTGACAGAGCGTTGGCAGGGGGTCGCTATGGCTACACCTTC. Amino acid sequence: CASSDRALAGGRYGYTF.

This clonotype was seen many times. The chain is built from TRBV5-6 and TRBJ2-3; 9 bases agree with TRBD2. The CDR3 covers 15 residues. CDR1 is SGHDT, CDR2 YYEEEE, per germline. V lost 2 bases, J lost 6 bases, and 7 bases stayed unmatched. The CDR3 sequence: CASSFGAGGRDTQYF. CDR3 DNA: TGTGCCAGCAGCTTCGGAGCGGGGGGCAGGGATACGCAGTATTTT.

The J gene is TRBJ2-1, the V gene TRBV3-1, with TRBD2 matching over 7 bases. The germline V gene encodes CDR1 LGHDT and CDR2 YNNKEL (reference sequence). This CDR3 is 15 amino acids long. Germline trimming cut 3 bases from V and 4 bases from J; bases unmatched to any gene: 6. In DNA form, the CDR3 reads TGTGCCAGCAGCCAGAGCGGGAAGGCGTACAATGAGCAGTTCTTC. It translates to CASSQSGKAYNEQFF.

A remark on this clonotype: Germline is not matched at one junction end, which may reflect a read error. This chain links TRBV7-9 with TRBJ2-2, with D unresolved. Germline CDR1 is SEHNR and CDR2 is FQNEAQ (reference sequence). The CDR3 is made up of 14 amino acids. This CDR3 is CAISFQGNTGELFF. The CDR3 coding sequence is TGTGCCATCAGCTTCCAAGGAAATACCGGGGAGCTGTTTTTT.

This clonotype showed up just once. This chain joins TRBV6-6 and TRBJ1-3; D is undetermined. CDR3 length equals 17 residues. The germline CDR1 and CDR2 sequences are MNHNY and SVGAGI (reference sequence). V dropped 6 bases and J dropped 0 bases, with 18 bases sitting between them. The chain's CDR3 is CASSGPITLHSGNTIYF. DNA for the CDR3: TGTGCCAGCAGCGGTCCGATAACCCTTCACTCTGGAAACACCATATATTTT.

This clonotype has more than one count but fewer than ten. The V and J genes are TRBV6-2 or TRBV6-3 and TRBJ1-5; D call uncertain. V was cut by 5 bases and J by 3 bases, with 11 bases left in between. Germline V gene data show CDR1 as MNHEY and CDR2 as SVGEGT. The CDR3 has 14 residues. The CDR3 region has the DNA TGTGCCAGCAGTCCAGACAAGCCCAATCAGCCCCAGCATTTT. Its protein product is CASSPDKPNQPQHF.

This clonotype was counted at least ten times. This sequence joins TRBV29-1 and TRBJ2-7; D call uncertain. Trimming removed 4 bases from V and 1 base from J, with 8 bases in between. From germline, CDR1 is SQVTM and CDR2 ANQGSEA. CDR3 length: 12 residues. Here the CDR3 reads CSVGRSSYEQYF. As DNA, the CDR3 is TGCAGCGTTGGACGGAGTTCCTACGAGCAGTACTTC.

This chain connects TRBV2 to TRBJ1-6; no definite D call. Germline assignment: CDR1 SNHLY and CDR2 FYNNEI. V dropped 6 bases and J dropped 13 bases, with 7 bases sitting between them. This CDR3 comprises 10 residues. In DNA, the CDR3 is TGTGCCAGCAGGGACCTGCCCCTCCACTTT. Amino acids: CASRDLPLHF.

This clonotype was seen more than once but under ten times. V usage is TRBV27 and J usage is TRBJ2-2; 10 bases agree with TRBD2. After removal of 4 bases from V and 5 bases from J, the junction contained 4 bases not matched to a gene. The CDR3 consists of 15 residues. CDR1 and CDR2 (germline): MNHEY, SMNVEV (reference sequence). CDR3 bases: TGTGCCAGCAGTTCCCCTAGCGGGAGAACCGGGGAGCTGTTTTTT. Its translation is CASSSPSGRTGELFF.

This clonotype was counted only a few times. The chain is built from TRBV20-1 and TRBJ1-2; D perhaps matches TRBD1 (5 bases). The CDR3 is made up of 13 amino acids. The germline V gene has CDR1 DFQATT and CDR2 SNEGSKA (reference sequence). Trimming stripped 8 bases from V and 5 bases from J, with 18 bases between. CDR3 nucleotides: TGCAGTTCTGACACCCCAGGGCTTTATGGCTACACCTTC. Its protein is CSSDTPGLYGYTF.